These 3 T cell receptor beta chains were all obtained from the same sample, sequenced in a study of shared clonotypes between healthy human individuals. Repertoires were generated with immunoSEQ multiplex PCR, while TCRdb's copy carries only in-frame clones and drops some. The data hold approximately 2.1 million clones, with 85% to 95% observed a single time. The sequencing input was naive CD4+ T cells from PBMCs. This sample's subset: CD45RA+ positively selected. The source is a young man in good health. Some clones in this sample may be carry-over from other donors' samples.

The V and J genes are TRBV5-1 and TRBJ1-2; D not certain. This CDR3 spans 15 amino acids. V was shortened by 0 bases and J by 2 bases, with 11 bases between the two germline ends. In germline, CDR1 is SGHRS, CDR2 YFSETQ. Here the CDR3 DNA reads TGCGCCAGCAGCTTGGCCGGTGTTGGGAACTATGGCTACACCTTC. Its protein is CASSLAGVGNYGYTF.

This clone was detected only once. In DNA form, the CDR3 reads TGTGCCAGCAGGACTGACCCCTGGGGGGAGCAGTTCTTC. It encodes CASRTDPWGEQFF. The chain uses TRBV5-8 and TRBJ2-1; D is perhaps TRBD1 or TRBD2 (5 bases each). The CDR3 length is 13 residues. From germline, CDR1 is SGHTS and CDR2 YDEGEE. The V end lost 5 bases, the J end lost 10 bases, and 16 bases lay between the germline ends.

This clone occurred once. The chain has TRBV27 and TRBJ2-5; perhaps D is TRBD1 or TRBD2 (6 bases each). The CDR3 covers 16 residues. CDR1 and CDR2 from the germline V gene are MNHEY and SMNVEV (reference sequence). The V end was cut by 1 base, the J end by 5 bases, with 17 bases between. In DNA, the CDR3 is TGTGCCAGCAGTTTATTTGAGGGGGGCGTCAGGGAGACCCAGTACTTC. Protein product: CASSLFEGGVRETQYF.